The 29 T cell receptor beta chains given below trace back to one sample, sequenced in a study of read filtering for tumor transcriptome and immune sequencing. This library used about 400 ng RNA and molecular barcoded adaptors spanning alpha/delta and beta/gamma chains. TCRdb ran MiXCR on the reads and lists one entry per CDR3 protein. The data hold about 19,000 distinct CDR3 sequences, with approximately 20% observed a single time. The sequencing sample was made of a population of CD138-negative cells sorted from bone marrow. These receptors were taken from a donor over 35 with multiple myeloma.

Comments on this clonotype: This could be a read error, since a much larger clone is one nucleotide away. CDR3: CSARGGNGYSSPLHF. The CDR3, as DNA: TGCAGTGCTAGAGGAGGGAACGGCTATAGTTCACCCCTCCACTTT. The J gene is TRBJ1-6, the V gene TRBV20-1; D gene ambiguous. The CDR3 extends over 15 amino acids. Germline-derived CDR1 and CDR2 are DFQATT and SNEGSKA (reference sequence).

With respect to this clonotype: A much larger clone lies a single base off, so this may be a read error. The CDR3 end shows no conserved phenylalanine or tryptophan, and so a read error is likely. The chain has TRBV29-1 and TRBJ2-2; D ambiguous. CDR3 size: 13 residues. CDR1 is SQVTM and CDR2 is ANQGSEA in the germline V gene. Trimming stripped 0 bases from V and 3 bases from J, with 5 bases between. DNA of the CDR3: TGCAGCGTTGAAGAAACTTACACCGGGGAGCTGTTTCTT. It is translated as CSVEETYTGELFL.

The count of this clonotype is one. Mismatch with germline at one junction end may stem from a read error. The rearrangement uses TRBV28 and TRBJ2-1, with TRBD2 identical over 7 bases. Looked up from germline, CDR1 is MDHEN and CDR2 is SYDVKM. The CDR3 is 15 amino acids. CDR3 DNA sequence: TGTACCAGCAGGGTTAGGCTAGCGGACTACAATGAGCAGTTCTTC. Translated, it gives CTSRVRLADYNEQFF.

In this sample, this clonotype turned up a few times. The rearrangement joins TRBV7-2 to TRBJ2-7; the match to TRBD2 covers 8 bases. The trim removed 5 bases at V and 7 bases at J, leaving 13 bases unmatched. Germline CDR1 is SGHTA and CDR2 is FQGNSA. The CDR3 spans 15 residues. The CDR3 here is CASSRGAGGPWEQYF. The CDR3 DNA follows: TGTGCCAGCAGCCGTGGGGCGGGAGGACCCTGGGAGCAGTACTTC. The full variable domain, in which reference TRBV7-2 and TRBJ2-7 provide the parts outside the CDR3, is GAGVSQSPSNKVTEKGKDVELRCDPISGHTALYWYRQSLGQGLEFLIYFQGNSAPDKSGLPSDRFSAERTGGSVSTLTIQRTQQEDSAVYLCASSRGAGGPWEQYFGPGTRLTVT.

This clonotype appeared many times. The rearrangement uses TRBV24-1 and TRBJ2-1; D possibly corresponds to TRBD2 (6 bases). The CDR3 totals 12 residues. Germline lookup yields CDR1 KGHDR and CDR2 SFDVKD. The germline V and J ends were trimmed by 7 bases and 10 bases, with 13 bases remaining between them. The CDR3 sequence: CATRNGAGEQFF. In DNA, the CDR3 is TGTGCCACCAGAAACGGGGCGGGAGAGCAGTTCTTC.

This clonotype was seen repeatedly, ten times or more. Here the CDR3 reads CATSRGAIAGTGGYGYTF. CDR3 nucleotide sequence: TGTGCCACCAGCAGAGGAGCGATAGCCGGGACAGGGGGCTATGGCTACACCTTC. This rearrangement joins TRBV15 to TRBJ1-2; 11 nucleotides agree with TRBD1. The V segment lost 1 base and the J segment 4 bases; nucleotides outside the gene matches: 11. The CDR3 loop spans 18 amino acids. Looked up from germline, CDR1 is LNHNV and CDR2 is YYDKDF (reference sequence).

Many counts were recorded for this clonotype. The gene calls are TRBV10-3 and TRBJ1-1; D not certain. V was clipped by 7 bases and J by 0 bases, with 12 bases between them. The CDR3 length is 14 residues. The germline V gene has CDR1 ENHRY and CDR2 SYGVKD. The CDR3, as DNA: TGTGCCATCAAAAGCGGACGCTTGAACACTGAAGCTTTCTTT. Encoded protein: CAIKSGRLNTEAFF.

As for this clonotype: The missing conserved phenylalanine or tryptophan at the end of this CDR3 makes a read error likely. The DNA is left out, because the CDR3 cannot be placed on it with certainty; the CDR3 is given as TCRdb lists it. The rearrangement joins TRBV10-3 to TRBJ1-1. The CDR3 has 12 amino acids, counting both end residues. From germline, CDR1 is ENHRY and CDR2 SYGVKD. CDR3 loop: CAISPGNTEALL.

This clonotype was recorded a few times. This chain joins TRBV29-1 and TRBJ2-5; D is unclear. The CDR3 consists of 14 residues. Germline CDR1 and CDR2: SQVTM and ANQGSEA. The germline V and J ends were trimmed by 1 base and 1 base, with 10 bases remaining between them. In DNA form, the CDR3 reads TGCAGCGTTGAAGTGTGTGGCCCCCAAGAGACCCAGTACTTC. This codes for CSVEVCGPQETQYF.

In the case of this clonotype: A junction end diverges from the germline sequence, so it may reflect a read error. This chain joins TRBV28 and TRBJ2-7, with a weak D call TRBD1 (5 bases). The CDR3 spans 17 residues. In germline, CDR1 is MDHEN, CDR2 SYDVKM. The CDR3 nucleotides are TGTGCCAGCAGTTCTCCCATGGGGCAGAGCAGCTCCGACGAGCAGTACTTC. It is translated as CASSSPMGQSSSDEQYF.

This clonotype occurred a few times. V gene TRBV14 combines with J gene TRBJ2-1; 10 nucleotides match TRBD2. Germline V gene lookup returns CDR1 SGHDN and CDR2 FVKESK. This CDR3 has 15 amino acids. Trimming took 5 bases from V and 4 from J; bases not matched to a gene: 5. The CDR3 region has the DNA TGTGCCAGCAGCAGTAGCGGGAGGAATTACAATGAGCAGTTCTTC. This encodes CASSSSGRNYNEQFF.

CDR3 residues: CASSLTGGNTEAFF. The CDR3 coding sequence is TGTGCCAGCAGCCTGACGGGGGGCAACACTGAAGCTTTCTTT. V is TRBV3-1 and J is TRBJ1-1; possible D gene TRBD1, 6 bases. This CDR3 spans 14 amino acids. Germline assignment: CDR1 LGHDT and CDR2 YNNKEL (reference sequence). V was clipped by 4 bases and J by 2 bases, with 11 bases between them.

Points on this clonotype: Since a much larger clone is just one base distant, this may be a read error. The chain links TRBV2 to TRBJ2-1; 7 bases are shared with TRBD1. The germline gives CDR1 SNHLY, CDR2 FYNNEI. The CDR3 is 13 residues long. The CDR3: CASRLRQGYDQFF. The CDR3 nucleotides read TGTGCCAGCAGGTTACGACAGGGCTATGATCAGTTCTTC.

This clonotype was observed many times. The J gene is TRBJ1-1, the V gene TRBV29-1, with 7 bases fitting TRBD1. Germline V lookup: CDR1 SQVTM, CDR2 ANQGSEA. The J segment lost 4 bases and the V segment lost 5 bases, leaving 4 bases of the junction unmatched. This CDR3 comprises 12 residues. This chain's CDR3 is CSVIQGSTEAFF. The DNA for the CDR3 is TGCAGCGTTATACAGGGGTCCACTGAAGCTTTCTTT.

This clonotype has a count of ten or more. The V call is TRBV12-3 or TRBV12-4, the J call TRBJ2-4; 7 bases agree with TRBD1. CDR3 size: 13 residues. J was trimmed by 8 bases and V by 6 bases; bases with no gene match: 7. CDR3 amino acids: CASSLQGIDIQYF. DNA for the CDR3: TGTGCCAGCAGCCTACAGGGGATAGACATTCAGTACTTC.

As to this clonotype: A much larger clone sits a single nucleotide away, making a read error possible. The gene calls are TRBV28 and TRBJ2-3; D perhaps matches TRBD2 (6 bases). The germline gives CDR1 MDHEN, CDR2 SYDVKM. The CDR3 is 13 amino acids. The CDR3 region is CASSSGSTGTQYF. The DNA of the CDR3 is TGTGCCAGCAGTTCCGGGAGTACAGGTACGCAGTATTTT.

Ten or more counts support this clonotype. The chain uses TRBV28 and TRBJ2-5; D uncertain. Germline CDR1 and CDR2: MDHEN and SYDVKM. Trimming stripped 5 bases from V and 2 bases from J, with 9 bases between. The CDR3 length is 13 residues. The DNA of the CDR3 is TGTGCCAGCAGTCTCCCACAGCAAGAGACCCAGTACTTC. It codes for CASSLPQQETQYF.

Comments on this clonotype: One end of the junction is discordant with germline, which a read error may explain. The rearrangement joins TRBV5-1 to TRBJ2-2, with a tentative D call TRBD2 (5 bases). The V gene's germline CDR1 is SGHRS and CDR2 YFSETQ. The CDR3 runs to 14 residues. The CDR3 bases are TGCGCCAGCAGCTTCGACCCGGGTACCGGGGAGCTGTCTTTT. The encoded protein is CASSFDPGTGELSF.

This clonotype was detected ten times or more. V usage is TRBV4-3 and J usage is TRBJ2-2; 10 bases line up with TRBD2. Trimming took 1 base from V and 5 from J; bases not matched to a gene: 7. CDR1 and CDR2 (germline): LGHNA, YSLEER. The CDR3 sequence is 17 residues long. This CDR3 reads CASSQGLAGVRTGELFF. As DNA, the CDR3 is TGCGCCAGCAGCCAAGGCCTAGCGGGAGTAAGGACCGGGGAGCTGTTTTTT.

This clonotype was counted ten times or more. The rearrangement links TRBV29-1 to TRBJ2-7, with 7 bases aligning to TRBD1. Germline V CDR1 and CDR2: SQVTM, ANQGSEA. This CDR3 has 14 amino acids. V was pared by 4 bases and J by 0 bases, with 6 bases of the junction left unmatched. This chain's CDR3 is CSVGVGGSSYEQYF. The CDR3, as DNA: TGCAGCGTTGGTGTAGGGGGCAGCTCCTACGAGCAGTACTTC.

Regarding this clonotype: Since a much larger clone is just one base distant, this may be a read error. The genes are TRBV20-1 and TRBJ2-3; TRBD2 might be the D (7 bases). The CDR3 spans 14 residues. V shed 4 bases and J shed 5 bases, with 16 bases lying between them. Germline V CDR1 and CDR2: DFQATT, SNEGSKA (reference sequence). CDR3 coding DNA: TGCAGTGCTAAGGGGGGGCCAGGCAGAGATACGCAGTATTTT. Translated: CSAKGGPGRDTQYF.

V usage is TRBV12-3 or TRBV12-4 and J usage is TRBJ2-1, with 7 positions matching TRBD2. This CDR3 is built from 15 residues. Germline trimming cut 5 bases from V and 7 bases from J; bases unmatched to any gene: 11. The CDR3 DNA is TGTGCCAGCAGTCCCCTGGGAAGCGGGGCTAATGAGCAGTTCTTC. Protein: CASSPLGSGANEQFF.

This clonotype was seen at least ten times. The CDR3 protein is CAWSVLAGAGDTQYF. DNA for the CDR3: TGTGCCTGGAGTGTACTAGCGGGAGCTGGGGATACGCAGTATTTT. The chain joins TRBV30 to TRBJ2-3, with 11 bases lining up with TRBD2. This CDR3 spans 15 amino acids. After removal of 0 bases from V and 6 bases from J, the junction contained 5 bases not matched to a gene. Per germline, CDR1 GTSNPN and CDR2 SVGIG (reference sequence).

This chain connects TRBV9 to TRBJ2-7; the D gene could be TRBD1 or TRBD2 (5 bases each). The CDR3 covers 12 residues. Germline CDR1 reads SGDLS; CDR2 reads YYNGEE. Trimming removed 4 bases at V and 6 bases at J, with 11 bases between. The CDR3, as DNA: TGTGCCAGCAGCCCCGGTGGGGGCGAGCAGTACTTC. It specifies CASSPGGGEQYF.

This clonotype was seen repeatedly, ten times or more. The chain uses TRBV11-2 and TRBJ2-3, with D possibly matching TRBD1 (5 bases). V gave up 5 bases and J gave up 1 base, with 19 bases separating them. This CDR3 has 17 residues. Germline values: CDR1 SGHAT, CDR2 FQNNGV. As DNA, the CDR3 is TGTGCCAGCAGCCCACCCGGGTTGGGGCCCCGCACAGATACGCAGTATTTT. Encoded protein: CASSPPGLGPRTDTQYF.

This clonotype was counted between two and nine times. This sequence joins TRBV28 and TRBJ2-3, with D hard to call. V shed 3 bases and J shed 4 bases, with 2 bases lying between them. CDR1 is MDHEN, CDR2 SYDVKM, per germline. There are 11 residues in the CDR3. CDR3: CASSFADTQYF. CDR3 DNA: TGTGCCAGCAGTTTTGCAGATACGCAGTATTTT.

This clonotype was found many times. This chain connects TRBV29-1 to TRBJ2-2; TRBD2 matches at 7 bases. Germline V gene sequence: CDR1 SQVTM, CDR2 ANQGSEA. This CDR3 contains 16 residues. Germline trimming cut 4 bases from V and 5 bases from J; bases unmatched to any gene: 13. Written as DNA, the CDR3 is TGCAGCGTTGCGGCTAGCGGAGAGGGGCCTACCGGGGAGCTGTTTTTT. It yields the protein CSVAASGEGPTGELFF.

With respect to this clonotype: A clone one base away is much larger, so this may be a read error. The chain couples TRBV20-1 to TRBJ2-3; maybe TRBD2 (6 bases). CDR1 and CDR2 from the germline V gene are DFQATT and SNEGSKA (reference sequence). The CDR3 runs 15 residues. Between the trimmed V and J ends, which lost 6 bases and 1 base, there was a span of 17 bases. The CDR3 region has the DNA TGCAGTGCGCCAGACAAGCGGGTGTGCACAGATACGCAGTATTTT. It encodes CSAPDKRVCTDTQYF.

This clonotype appeared many times. The rearrangement joins TRBV10-3 to TRBJ2-7; TRBD2 agrees at 7 bases. Germline loops: CDR1 ENHRY, CDR2 SYGVKD. V was clipped by 10 bases and J by 0 bases; unmatched bases: 9. CDR3 size: 14 residues. The CDR3 here is CATQGLQDSYEQYF. The CDR3 nucleotides read TGTGCCACCCAGGGACTACAGGACTCCTACGAGCAGTACTTC.